This T cell receptor beta chain is from a study of blood T cells in healthy people across ages. With a J-beta primer mix and a sample-barcoded 5' primer, a second PCR ran roughly 7 to 11 cycles. TCRdb re-called the 5' RACE reads with MiXCR, one entry per CDR3 protein. The data contain roughly 1.7 million distinct CDR3 sequences, about 35% of them singletons. Notes on the study in general: More naive CD4+ cells and higher diversity marked long-lived donors relative to aged donors.

Regarding this clonotype: Its antigen is not identified.

Sequenced sample: blood. The sequence was obtained from a woman aged 25 to 39 in good health.

CDR3 coding DNA: TGTGCCAGCAGCTTAAGTGAGGCAGGGGGGGATGAAAAACTGTTTTTT. It is translated as CASSLSEAGGDEKLFF. The chain joins TRBV7-9 to TRBJ1-4; 7 bases map to TRBD1. CDR3 length: 16 residues. The ends lost 2 bases at V and 6 bases at J; junction bases unmatched: 9. Germline assignment: CDR1 SEHNR and CDR2 FQNEAQ (reference sequence).